Below, 21 T cell receptor beta chains from the same sample are listed, as sequenced in a study of beta chain features in type 1 diabetes. Expressed TCRB transcripts were sequenced, since all the RNA that had been isolated was reverse transcribed. The table came from immunoSEQ multiplex PCR; TCRdb's copy has only in-frame clones and leaves some out. The sample yields roughly 300,000 clones, 8% seen once. The sample comprised central memory CD4+ T cells from blood. Source of these receptors: a woman aged 18-29 years in good health.

The chain couples TRBV27 to TRBJ2-1; maybe TRBD2 (5 bases). Trimming took off 3 bases at V and 9 bases at J, with 15 bases between the two ends. CDR1 is MNHEY and CDR2 is SMNVEV in the germline V gene (reference sequence). The CDR3 consists of 14 residues. CDR3 amino acids: CASSFRTYMGEQFF. In nucleotides, the CDR3 is TGTGCCAGCAGTTTCCGGACTTACATGGGTGAGCAGTTCTTC.

V and J are TRBV9 and TRBJ2-1, with a possible D match to TRBD2 (5 bases). The CDR3 is made up of 13 amino acids. The V end lost 0 bases, the J end lost 12 bases, and 13 bases lay between the germline ends. Germline V gene data show CDR1 as SGDLS and CDR2 as YYNGEE. The CDR3 is CASSVATDSRQFF. CDR3 nucleotides: TGTGCCAGCAGCGTAGCTACGGACTCCCGGCAGTTCTTC.

This clone was observed at least ten times. The chain employs TRBV7-2 and TRBJ2-7; TRBD1 agrees at 9 bases. The ends lost 2 bases at V and 4 bases at J; junction bases unmatched: 6. Germline V lookup: CDR1 SGHTA, CDR2 FQGNSA. This CDR3 region has 15 residues. The CDR3 region is CASSLLWTGVYEQYF. The CDR3 nucleotides read TGTGCCAGCAGCTTACTGTGGACAGGGGTGTACGAGCAGTACTTC.

This clone was observed many times. The CDR3 DNA sequence: TGCGCCAGCAGCTTCGGGGGAGATACGCAGTATTTT. Protein product: CASSFGGDTQYF. V gene TRBV5-1 combines with J gene TRBJ2-3, with a tentative D call TRBD2 (6 bases). The V end lost 2 bases, the J end lost 5 bases, and 6 bases lay between the germline ends. The germline CDR1 and CDR2 sequences are SGHRS and YFSETQ. CDR3 length: 12 amino acids.

The J gene is TRBJ2-3, the V gene TRBV28, with D unresolved. V lost 7 bases and J 2 bases, leaving 13 bases between the germline ends. CDR1 and CDR2 from the germline V gene are MDHEN and SYDVKM. The CDR3 consists of 14 residues. This CDR3 is CASNGQALTDTQYF. CDR3 nucleotide sequence: TGTGCCAGCAATGGGCAGGCCCTCACAGATACGCAGTATTTT.

This clone was seen more than once but under ten times. V and J are TRBV4-3 and TRBJ1-3, with a possible D match to TRBD1 (5 bases). The V end was cut by 3 bases, the J end by 4 bases, with 7 bases between. The germline V gene encodes CDR1 LGHNA and CDR2 YSLEER. CDR3 length equals 13 residues. In nucleotides, the CDR3 is TGCGCCAGCAGCCAGGGACTAGGAAACACCATATATTTT. This codes for CASSQGLGNTIYF.

This clone was counted between two and nine times. The chain couples TRBV7-6 to TRBJ2-3, with 11 bases matching TRBD2. Germline loops: CDR1 SGHVS, CDR2 FNYEAQ. The CDR3 extends over 16 amino acids. With 1 base clipped from V and 5 bases from J, the junction kept 5 bases outside the gene matches. The CDR3 nucleotides read TGTGCCAGCAGCTTAGTAGCGGGAGGGCGCTTAGATACGCAGTATTTT. Residues: CASSLVAGGRLDTQYF.

This clone was found a few times. This rearrangement joins TRBV5-6 to TRBJ2-4; D possibly corresponds to TRBD2 (5 bases). The germline CDR1 and CDR2 sequences are SGHDT and YYEEEE. The V and J ends lost 2 bases and 8 bases respectively, with 14 bases between them. This CDR3 region has 14 residues. The DNA of the CDR3 is TGTGCCAGCAGCTTAGCGGTCTCCCGGTACATTCAGTACTTC. Residues: CASSLAVSRYIQYF.

This clone was recorded a few times. The chain combines TRBV11-2 with TRBJ2-5; D is ambiguous. The CDR3 covers 14 residues. Germline V gene sequence: CDR1 SGHAT, CDR2 FQNNGV. V was pared by 3 bases and J by 0 bases, with 8 bases between. The CDR3 spells CASSFSQYQETQYF. CDR3 coding DNA: TGTGCCAGCAGCTTCTCCCAGTACCAAGAGACCCAGTACTTC.

The chain carries TRBV4-2 and TRBJ2-1; D might be TRBD2 (5 bases). The germline V gene encodes CDR1 LGHNA and CDR2 YNFKEQ. V was cut by 4 bases and J by 6 bases, with 10 bases left in between. The CDR3 loop spans 13 amino acids. CDR3 loop: CASSPTSVNEQFF. Here the CDR3 DNA reads TGTGCCAGCAGCCCCACTAGTGTCAATGAGCAGTTCTTC.

This clone was found many times. The rearrangement uses TRBV5-6 and TRBJ1-4, with 10 bases lining up with TRBD1. Germline loops: CDR1 SGHDT, CDR2 YYEEEE. This CDR3 is 17 amino acids long. The V segment lost 0 bases and the J segment 6 bases; nucleotides outside the gene matches: 8. The CDR3 bases are TGTGCCAGCAGCTTGGGACAGGGGGCGTTCGTAGATGAAAAACTGTTTTTT. This translates into CASSLGQGAFVDEKLFF.

The table lists this clone with a few counts. This rearrangement joins TRBV4-2 to TRBJ2-1; the D is unclear. V lost 0 bases and J lost 5, with 8 bases in between. The CDR3 loop spans 14 amino acids. From germline, CDR1 is LGHNA and CDR2 YNFKEQ. The chain's CDR3 is CASSQDQQNNEQFF. Written as DNA, the CDR3 is TGTGCCAGCAGCCAAGATCAACAGAACAATGAGCAGTTCTTC.

This clone was found many times. This chain connects TRBV7-2 to TRBJ2-7; 7 bases map to TRBD2. V dropped 8 bases and J dropped 3; count of bases not matched to a gene: 10. This CDR3 has 14 residues. The germline CDR1 and CDR2 sequences are SGHTA and FQGNSA. Here the CDR3 DNA reads TGTGCCAGCGCCCAGAGGCGGGAGCGCTACGAGCAGTACTTC. Translated: CASAQRRERYEQYF. The whole variable domain, filled in from reference TRBV7-2 and TRBJ2-7, reads GAGVSQSPSNKVTEKGKDVELRCDPISGHTALYWYRQSLGQGLEFLIYFQGNSAPDKSGLPSDRFSAERTGGSVSTLTIQRTQQEDSAVYLCASAQRRERYEQYFGPGTRLTVT.

This clone was counted a few times. The sample contains more than one DNA sequence encoding this CDR3. The genes are TRBV29-1 and TRBJ1-1; D might be TRBD1 (5 bases). CDR1 and CDR2 (germline): SQVTM, ANQGSEA. The germline V and J ends were trimmed by 6 bases and 7 bases, with 24 bases remaining between them. The CDR3 runs 15 residues. CDR3 sequence: CSVGALPGLLIEAFF. The CDR3 bases are TGCAGCGTCGGGGCCCTCCCGGGACTTCTAATTGAAGCTTTCTTT.

This clone is termed medium-sized. The chain recombines TRBV7-9 with TRBJ1-1; D might be TRBD1 (5 bases). Per the germline V gene, CDR1 is SEHNR and CDR2 is FQNEAQ (reference sequence). This CDR3 is 12 amino acids long. Between the trimmed V and J ends, which lost 11 bases and 3 bases, there was a span of 13 bases. In DNA form, the CDR3 reads TGTGCCGCCGATTCAGGGCACACTGAAGCTTTCTTT. Protein product: CAADSGHTEAFF.

This clone appeared a few times. This chain uses TRBV9 with TRBJ2-4; unclear D gene. Germline V gene data show CDR1 as SGDLS and CDR2 as YYNGEE. The CDR3 totals 14 residues. V lost 0 bases and J lost 3, with 7 bases in between. The CDR3 DNA follows: TGTGCCAGCAGCGTAGTTGTCGTCAAAAACATTCAGTACTTC. This translates into CASSVVVVKNIQYF.

The table lists this clone with a few counts. The chain combines TRBV4-2 with TRBJ2-7; D not certain. V lost 1 base and J lost 1, with 8 bases in between. The CDR3 contains 14 residues. CDR1 and CDR2 (germline): LGHNA, YNFKEQ. DNA for the CDR3: TGTGCCAGCAGCCAAGGTGCAGTGTCCTACGAGCAGTACTTC. It is translated as CASSQGAVSYEQYF.

On this clone: A much larger clone differs by one base, so this may be a read error. The V gene is TRBV7-2, the J gene TRBJ2-5, with 8 bases identical to TRBD1. There are 14 residues in the CDR3. Germline lookup yields CDR1 SGHTA and CDR2 FQGNSA. V shed 5 bases, J shed 1 base, and the junction held 3 bases outside the gene matches. CDR3 sequence (DNA): TGTGCCAGCAGCCAGACAGGGGCCCAAGAGACCCAGTACTTC. Translated, it gives CASSQTGAQETQYF.

This chain connects TRBV11-2 to TRBJ2-7; 7 bases align to TRBD2. Trimming removed 0 bases from V and 1 base from J; junction bases left unmatched: 6. The CDR3 sequence is 16 residues long. CDR1 and CDR2 from the germline V gene are SGHAT and FQNNGV. The CDR3 DNA reads as TGTGCCAGCAGCTTAGACGTCGGCGGGAGATCCTACGAGCAGTACTTC. It specifies CASSLDVGGRSYEQYF.

The rearrangement joins TRBV27 to TRBJ2-6, with TRBD1 identical over 7 bases. The CDR3 extends over 16 amino acids. V shed 3 bases and J 3 bases; nucleotides not matched to a gene: 5. Per germline, CDR1 MNHEY and CDR2 SMNVEV (reference sequence). DNA of the CDR3: TGTGCCAGCAGTTTCTTACAGGGGAGTGGGGCCAACGTCCTGACTTTC. Protein: CASSFLQGSGANVLTF. The full variable domain, its missing parts supplied by reference TRBV27 and TRBJ2-6, is EAQVTQNPRYLITVTGKKLTVTCSQNMNHEYMSWYRQDPGLGLRQIYYSMNVEVTDKGDVPEGYKVSRKEKRNFPLILESPSPNQTSLYFCASSFLQGSGANVLTFGAGSRLTVL.

This chain joins TRBV9 and TRBJ2-3, with TRBD1 as a possible D gene (6 bases). Per germline, CDR1 SGDLS and CDR2 YYNGEE. The germline V and J ends were trimmed by 0 bases and 2 bases, with 10 bases remaining between them. The CDR3 is 15 residues long. The CDR3 DNA is TGTGCCAGCAGCGTAGTGGGACATAACACAGATACGCAGTATTTT. The encoded protein is CASSVVGHNTDTQYF.